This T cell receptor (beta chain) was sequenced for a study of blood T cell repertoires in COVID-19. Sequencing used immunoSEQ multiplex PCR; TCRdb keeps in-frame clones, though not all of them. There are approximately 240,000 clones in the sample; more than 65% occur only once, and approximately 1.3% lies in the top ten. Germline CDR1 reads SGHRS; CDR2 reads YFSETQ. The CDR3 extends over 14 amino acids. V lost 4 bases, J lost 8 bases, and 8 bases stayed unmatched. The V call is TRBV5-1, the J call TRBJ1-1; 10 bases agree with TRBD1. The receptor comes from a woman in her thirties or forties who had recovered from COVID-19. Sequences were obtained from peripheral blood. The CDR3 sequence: CASSGKTGGLEAFF. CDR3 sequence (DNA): TGCGCCAGCAGCGGGAAGACAGGGGGCCTCGAAGCTTTCTTT.